What follows are 14 T cell receptor beta chains derived from one specimen sequenced in a study of cytomegalovirus exposure and HLA in healthy donors. 60 Vbeta and 13 Jbeta primers were used in PCR. The method was immunoSEQ multiplex PCR; TCRdb's version includes in-frame clones alone and lacks a portion of them. The sample includes about 200,000 clones, more than 60% of them seen just once. The material sequenced was PBMCs. The receptors shown here come from a woman in her 30s in good health and CMV-seropositive.

The chain uses TRBV25-1 and TRBJ2-3, with D maybe TRBD2 (5 bases). The CDR3 covers 14 residues. Germline CDR1 and CDR2: MGHDK and SYGVNS. The V end was cut by 0 bases, the J end by 6 bases, with 10 bases between. CDR3 coding DNA: TGTGCCAGCAGTGAATATAAGGCGGGCGATACGCAGTATTTT. It translates to CASSEYKAGDTQYF.

The gene calls are TRBV5-1 and TRBJ2-2; D perhaps matches TRBD1 (6 bases). Trimming took off 2 bases at V and 3 bases at J, with 8 bases between the two ends. The CDR3 has 14 residues. Germline loops: CDR1 SGHRS, CDR2 YFSETQ. CDR3 sequence: CASSLRTDTGELFF. Here the CDR3 DNA reads TGCGCCAGCAGCTTAAGGACAGACACCGGGGAGCTGTTTTTT.

This clone was recorded once. The chain couples TRBV19 to TRBJ1-1, with 10 bases matching TRBD1. This CDR3 is built from 14 residues. Germline assignment: CDR1 LNHDA and CDR2 SQIVND (reference sequence). The junction had 10 bases not matched to a gene; V was cut back by 8 bases and J by 7 bases. CDR3 sequence reads: CASRDRGPLHEAFF. The DNA of the CDR3 is TGTGCCAGTCGAGACAGGGGGCCCCTTCATGAAGCTTTCTTT.

The V and J genes are TRBV28 and TRBJ1-4, with D maybe TRBD1 (6 bases). Deletions cut 4 bases from V and 4 bases from J, with 13 bases between. The CDR3 spans 15 residues. CDR1 MDHEN and CDR2 SYDVKM come from the germline V gene. The CDR3 coding sequence is TGTGCCAGCAGTTCCCCGACAGGACTTAATGAAAAACTGTTTTTT. This encodes CASSSPTGLNEKLFF.

This chain joins TRBV9 and TRBJ2-6; 7 nucleotides agree with TRBD1. Trimming cost V 4 bases and J 0 bases; bases outside gene matches: 7. Germline CDR1 is SGDLS and CDR2 is YYNGEE. The CDR3 sequence is 17 residues long. The CDR3 loop reads CASSSSGTVSGANVLTF. DNA of the CDR3: TGTGCCAGCAGCTCGAGTGGGACAGTCTCTGGGGCCAACGTCCTGACTTTC.

V usage is TRBV28 and J usage is TRBJ2-3, with a tentative D call TRBD1 (6 bases). The CDR3 contains 17 residues. V was shortened by 6 bases and J by 4 bases, with 23 bases between the two germline ends. Germline assignment: CDR1 MDHEN and CDR2 SYDVKM. This CDR3 is CASSGPYQGKGSDTQYF. The DNA of the CDR3 is TGTGCCAGCAGCGGGCCGTACCAGGGGAAGGGGTCAGATACGCAGTATTTT.

The rearrangement links TRBV14 to TRBJ2-5; perhaps TRBD1 as D (6 bases). The CDR3 is 14 amino acids. The V end was cut by 4 bases, the J end by 1 base, with 10 bases between. CDR1 is SGHDN and CDR2 is FVKESK in the germline V gene. The CDR3 is CASSRRQVQETQYF. The CDR3, as DNA: TGTGCCAGCAGCCGCCGACAGGTCCAAGAGACCCAGTACTTC.

The chain recombines TRBV30 with TRBJ1-5; perhaps TRBD1 as D (6 bases). Germline values: CDR1 GTSNPN, CDR2 SVGIG (reference sequence). This CDR3 region has 16 residues. Trimming left V 0 bases short and J 0 bases short, with 12 bases between. CDR3 sequence reads: CAWSVGQGPSNQPQHF. The CDR3 DNA is TGTGCCTGGAGTGTAGGGCAGGGGCCTAGCAATCAGCCCCAGCATTTT.

This chain joins TRBV18 and TRBJ1-2; 7 bases line up with TRBD1. The CDR3 has 14 amino acids. Germline CDR1 reads KGHSH; CDR2 reads LQKENI. J was trimmed by 8 bases and V by 1 base; bases with no gene match: 7. DNA of the CDR3: TGTGCCAGCTCACCACGCACAGGGGAAGGCGGCTACACCTTC. Protein sequence: CASSPRTGEGGYTF.

V and J are TRBV5-4 and TRBJ1-2; 11 nucleotides agree with TRBD1. The CDR3 consists of 15 residues. V shed 0 bases, J shed 5 bases, and the junction held 3 bases outside the gene matches. Germline CDR1 SGHNT, CDR2 YYREEE (reference sequence). This CDR3 reads CASSLGTGGLYGYTF. The CDR3 nucleotides read TGTGCCAGCAGCTTGGGGACAGGGGGCCTTTATGGCTACACCTTC.

The chain employs TRBV5-6 and TRBJ1-2; D unresolved. The CDR3 spans 14 residues. V was trimmed by 1 base and J by 7 bases, leaving 14 bases between them. Germline V lookup: CDR1 SGHDT, CDR2 YYEEEE. In nucleotides, the CDR3 is TGTGCCAGCAGCTTGTGGGCAGTACCGTCTGGCTACACCTTC. This translates into CASSLWAVPSGYTF.

This clone came up a few times. The chain is built from TRBV5-5 and TRBJ2-3; 8 bases match TRBD1. Unmatched junction bases numbered 9, after V lost 0 bases and J lost 9 bases. This CDR3 region has 15 residues. The germline V gene has CDR1 SGHKS and CDR2 YYEKEE (reference sequence). CDR3 in DNA: TGTGCCAGCAGCTTGGGGACAGGGCAAAGCGGGACGCAGTATTTT. Protein product: CASSLGTGQSGTQYF.

This chain joins TRBV11-1 and TRBJ2-6; 10 bases line up with TRBD1. Losses at the gene ends were 4 bases for V and 3 bases for J; bases not matched to a gene: 9. The CDR3 contains 18 residues. Germline CDR1 SGHAT, CDR2 FQDESV (reference sequence). The CDR3 reads CASSSPTGGDFGANVLTF. CDR3 coding DNA: TGTGCCAGCAGCTCCCCGACAGGGGGCGACTTTGGGGCCAACGTCCTGACTTTC. Full variable domain (missing parts from reference TRBV11-1 and TRBJ2-6): EAEVAQSPRYKITEKSQAVAFWCDPISGHATLYWYRQILGQGPELLVQFQDESVVDDSQLPKDRFSAERLKGVDSTLKIQPAELGDSAMYLCASSSPTGGDFGANVLTFGAGSRLTVL.

CDR3 region: CASSLDSSTDTQYF. The CDR3 coding sequence is TGTGCCAGCAGCCTGGACAGCAGCACAGATACGCAGTATTTT. The V gene is TRBV7-7, the J gene TRBJ2-3; D may be TRBD1 (6 bases). The CDR3 has 14 amino acids. Trimming removed 5 bases at V and 0 bases at J, with 9 bases between. CDR1 is SSHAT, CDR2 FNYEAQ, per germline (reference sequence).